The sequence of this TCR beta chain was determined in a study of cytomegalovirus exposure and HLA in healthy donors. Trimming cost V 7 bases and J 0 bases, with 17 bases left between them. The CDR3 sequence is 16 residues long. Germline V lookup: CDR1 MDHEN, CDR2 SYDVKM. Vbeta (60) and Jbeta (13) primers were used in the PCR. Some clones are missing from TCRdb's copy, which holds only in-frame ones; the method was immunoSEQ multiplex PCR. This table has 150,000 to 200,000 clones, around 84% appearing once. The source is a boy aged 2 to 9 in good health and CMV-seronegative. The chain couples TRBV28 to TRBJ2-3; D is possibly TRBD1 (5 bases). The source material was PBMCs. CDR3 nucleotide sequence: TGTGCCAGCAACTGGTGGACAAGGGCAAGCACAGATACGCAGTATTTT. It codes for CASNWWTRASTDTQYF.